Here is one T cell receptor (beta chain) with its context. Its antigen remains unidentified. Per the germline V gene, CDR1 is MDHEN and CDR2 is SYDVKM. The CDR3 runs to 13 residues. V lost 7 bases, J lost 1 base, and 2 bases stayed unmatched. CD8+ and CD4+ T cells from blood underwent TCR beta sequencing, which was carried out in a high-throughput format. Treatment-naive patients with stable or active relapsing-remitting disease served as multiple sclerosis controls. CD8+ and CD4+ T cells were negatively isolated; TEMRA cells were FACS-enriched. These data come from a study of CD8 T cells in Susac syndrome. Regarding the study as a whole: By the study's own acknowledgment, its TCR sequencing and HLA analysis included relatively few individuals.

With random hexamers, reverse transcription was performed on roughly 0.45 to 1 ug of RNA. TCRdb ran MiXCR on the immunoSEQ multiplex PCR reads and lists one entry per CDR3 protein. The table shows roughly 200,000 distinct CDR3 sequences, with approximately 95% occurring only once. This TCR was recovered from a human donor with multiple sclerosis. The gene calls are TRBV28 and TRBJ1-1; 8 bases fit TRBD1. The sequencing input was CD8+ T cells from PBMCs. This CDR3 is CASTGTGNTEAFF. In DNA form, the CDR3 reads TGTGCCAGCACCGGGACAGGGAACACTGAAGCTTTCTTT.